This TCR beta chain was identified during a study of T cell responses to AZD1222 COVID-19 vaccine. Study conclusions and caveats: Nearly half of unique spike-specific TCRs reportedly avoided B.1.351 and B.1.1.7 mutated regions. Clonal diversity may have been underestimated, and the donors were mostly white British, with more females than males. Spike-wide vaccine-associated CD4 TCRs dominated at 160-218 and 743-854. The study found Spike-specific TCR breadth and depth rose after two AZD1222 doses.

The CDR3 runs to 15 residues. The V segment lost 2 bases and the J segment 4 bases; nucleotides outside the gene matches: 7. Germline V gene lookup returns CDR1 SGHNT and CDR2 YYREEE (reference sequence). Sequenced by immunoSEQ multiplex PCR; TCRdb stores in-frame clones only, minus some. This listing includes about 140,000 clones. Worth noting for this clone: Its specificity is unknown.

This TCR derives from an adult in good health. The chain uses TRBV5-4 and TRBJ2-3, with 7 nucleotides matching TRBD2. The sample was peripheral blood. DNA for the CDR3: TGTGCCAGCAGCTTAGCGGGGATTACCGCAGATACGCAGTATTTT. It translates to CASSLAGITADTQYF. Full variable domain (missing parts from reference TRBV5-4 and TRBJ2-3): ETGVTQSPTHLIKTRGQQVTLRCSSQSGHNTVSWYQQALGQGPQFIFQYYREEENGRGNFPPRFSGLQFPNYSSELNVNALELDDSALYLCASSLAGITADTQYFGPGTRLTVL.